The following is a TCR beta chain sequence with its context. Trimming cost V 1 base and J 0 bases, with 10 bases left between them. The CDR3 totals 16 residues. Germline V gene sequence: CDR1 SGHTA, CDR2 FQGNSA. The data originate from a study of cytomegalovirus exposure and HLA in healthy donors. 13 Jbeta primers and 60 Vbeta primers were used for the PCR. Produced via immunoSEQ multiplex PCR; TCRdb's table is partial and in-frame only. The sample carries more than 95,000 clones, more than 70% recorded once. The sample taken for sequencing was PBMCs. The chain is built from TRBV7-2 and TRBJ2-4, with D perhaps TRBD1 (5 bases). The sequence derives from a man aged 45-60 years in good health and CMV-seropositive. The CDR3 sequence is CASSLDGQLAKNIQYF. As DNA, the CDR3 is TGTGCCAGCAGCTTAGACGGACAACTAGCCAAAAACATTCAGTACTTC.